Each of the 6 T cell receptor beta chains below was sequenced from the same sample in a study of blood T cell repertoires in COVID-19. Generated by immunoSEQ multiplex PCR, the TCRdb table keeps only in-frame clones and is missing some. The profile covers under 400,000 clones, with roughly 90% appearing a single time and roughly 2.8% taken by the ten largest. The sequencing input was peripheral blood. The receptor set was obtained from a woman in her 30s with COVID-19, enrolled during active disease.

The rearrangement joins TRBV10-3 to TRBJ1-1; perhaps TRBD1 as D (6 bases). CDR3 size: 14 residues. The germline V and J ends were trimmed by 6 bases and 4 bases, with 15 bases remaining between them. Germline CDR1 reads ENHRY; CDR2 reads SYGVKD. The CDR3 loop is CAIRRDRQGTEAFF. In DNA, the CDR3 is TGTGCCATCAGGAGAGACAGGCAGGGCACTGAAGCTTTCTTT.

The rearrangement joins TRBV7-3 to TRBJ2-3, with 9 bases matching TRBD2. Per germline, CDR1 SGHTA and CDR2 FQGTGA. The trim removed 2 bases at V and 4 bases at J, leaving 10 bases unmatched. This CDR3 contains 17 residues. As DNA, the CDR3 is TGTGCCAGCAGCTTAGGAGTAGCGGGAGATCTTTCAGATACGCAGTATTTT. Its protein product is CASSLGVAGDLSDTQYF.

The chain combines TRBV3-1 (or the pseudogene TRBV3-2) with TRBJ2-7; no reliable D call. Trimming cost V 1 base and J 0 bases, with 10 bases left between them. CDR1 is LGHDT, CDR2 YNNKEL, per germline (reference sequence). The CDR3 has 15 residues. CDR3 nucleotides: TGTGCCAGCAGCCAAGGCGTTGCCGTCTCCTACGAGCAGTACTTC. Residues: CASSQGVAVSYEQYF.

The J gene is TRBJ2-7, the V gene TRBV15; possibly TRBD2 for D (5 bases). CDR1 and CDR2 from the germline V gene are LNHNV and YYDKDF (reference sequence). The CDR3 has 15 residues. V lost 0 bases to trimming and J lost 3 bases, with 12 bases between them. This CDR3 is CATSRDLRDYYEQYF. The CDR3 DNA reads TGTGCCACCAGCAGAGATCTCAGAGACTACTACGAGCAGTACTTC.

The chain couples TRBV28 to TRBJ1-4; the D gene is possibly TRBD1 (5 bases). Trimming stripped 5 bases from V and 0 bases from J, with 13 bases between. The CDR3 loop spans 16 amino acids. CDR1 MDHEN and CDR2 SYDVKM come from the germline V gene. The CDR3 sequence: CASSPRQGATNEKLFF. CDR3 DNA sequence: TGTGCCAGCAGTCCCCGGCAGGGTGCAACTAATGAAAAACTGTTTTTT.

This clone was seen a few times. The gene calls are TRBV27 and TRBJ1-5; 7 bases map to TRBD1. With 8 bases clipped from V and 0 bases from J, the junction kept 10 bases outside the gene matches. The CDR3 length is 16 residues. Germline V gives CDR1 MNHEY, CDR2 SMNVEV (reference sequence). Here the CDR3 DNA reads TGTGCCAGCCGCCCCCAGGGGGGAACTAGCAATCAGCCCCAGCATTTT. This encodes CASRPQGGTSNQPQHF.